One and the same sample provided the 8 T cell receptor beta chains below, sequenced in a study of OX40 agonist ivuxolimab in advanced cancers. The assay was immunoSEQ multiplex PCR, and TCRdb's table has in-frame clones only and misses some. The sample lists roughly 81,000 clones; 94% were seen once. Sequenced material: CD4+ or CD8+ T cells sorted from blood, taken in a trial of the OX40 agonist ivuxolimab. These receptor sequences come from an adult with an advanced solid tumor such as melanoma, head and neck, liver or kidney cancer.

This chain links TRBV19 with TRBJ2-3; D is unclear. Germline-derived CDR1 and CDR2 are LNHDA and SQIVND (reference sequence). V shed 1 base and J shed 0 bases, with 8 bases lying between them. This CDR3 spans 15 amino acids. Written as DNA, the CDR3 is TGTGCCAGTAGTATAGTCACACCTAGCACAGATACGCAGTATTTT. Translating gives CASSIVTPSTDTQYF. The variable domain in full, completed from reference TRBV19 and TRBJ2-3, reads DGGITQSPKYLFRKEGQNVTLSCEQNLNHDAMYWYRQDPGQGLRLIYYSQIVNDFQKGDIAEGYSVSREKKESFPLTVTSAQKNPTAFYLCASSIVTPSTDTQYFGPGTRLTVL.

This clone was observed once. This CDR3 reads CASREQGLGEQFF. CDR3 nucleotide sequence: TGTGCCAGCAGGGAGCAGGGGCTTGGTGAGCAGTTCTTC. This chain joins TRBV2 and TRBJ2-1, with a possible D match to TRBD1 (6 bases). CDR1 SNHLY and CDR2 FYNNEI come from the germline V gene. V gave up 6 bases and J gave up 9 bases, with 15 bases separating them. CDR3 length: 13 residues.

The sample holds one count of this clone. The chain employs TRBV7-1 and TRBJ2-7; the D gene is possibly TRBD2 (6 bases). TRBV7-1 counts as an open reading frame of uncertain function. V was clipped by 4 bases and J by 3 bases, with 16 bases between them. The CDR3 runs to 15 residues. The CDR3 sequence: CASSLTSGANYEQYF. CDR3 bases: TGTGCCAGCAGCTTAACGTCGGGAGCGAACTACGAGCAGTACTTC.

The chain uses TRBV7-9 and TRBJ2-1; no definite D call. Germline lookup yields CDR1 SEHNR and CDR2 FQNEAQ (reference sequence). V was shortened by 3 bases and J by 0 bases, with 3 bases between the two germline ends. There are 13 residues in the CDR3. The CDR3 sequence is CASSLSSYNEQFF. CDR3 nucleotides: TGTGCCAGCAGCTTGAGCTCCTACAATGAGCAGTTCTTC.

The chain carries TRBV9 and TRBJ2-5, with 9 bases matching TRBD2. Germline V gene sequence: CDR1 SGDLS, CDR2 YYNGEE. V was pared by 4 bases and J by 0 bases, with 1 base of the junction left unmatched. The CDR3 extends over 14 amino acids. In nucleotides, the CDR3 is TGTGCCAGCAGCCCTAGCGGGGACCAAGAGACCCAGTACTTC. It is translated as CASSPSGDQETQYF.

This chain joins TRBV9 and TRBJ2-7; D is unclear. Germline CDR1 SGDLS, CDR2 YYNGEE. The CDR3 sequence is 12 residues long. V lost 4 bases, J lost 7 bases, and 12 bases lay in between. The CDR3 protein is CASSPNPLEQYF. In nucleotides, the CDR3 is TGTGCCAGCAGCCCCAACCCCTTGGAGCAGTACTTC.

V is TRBV7-3 and J is TRBJ2-7; TRBD1 is a possible D gene (5 bases). Trimming removed 2 bases from V and 3 bases from J, with 20 bases in between. This CDR3 is 17 amino acids long. The germline CDR1 and CDR2 sequences are SGHTA and FQGTGA. The CDR3 region has the DNA TGTGCCAGCAGCTTAGAGGATCCAGGGAAAGGAATCTACGAGCAGTACTTC. Protein: CASSLEDPGKGIYEQYF.

The gene calls are TRBV6-1 and TRBJ2-1; 7 nucleotides agree with TRBD1. Germline V CDR1 and CDR2: MNHNS, SASEGT. This CDR3 has 16 residues. Unmatched junction bases numbered 9, after V lost 2 bases and J lost 5 bases. The CDR3, as DNA: TGTGCCAGCAGTGAACTACAGGGGTCTGCAGACAATGAGCAGTTCTTC. Translation: CASSELQGSADNEQFF.